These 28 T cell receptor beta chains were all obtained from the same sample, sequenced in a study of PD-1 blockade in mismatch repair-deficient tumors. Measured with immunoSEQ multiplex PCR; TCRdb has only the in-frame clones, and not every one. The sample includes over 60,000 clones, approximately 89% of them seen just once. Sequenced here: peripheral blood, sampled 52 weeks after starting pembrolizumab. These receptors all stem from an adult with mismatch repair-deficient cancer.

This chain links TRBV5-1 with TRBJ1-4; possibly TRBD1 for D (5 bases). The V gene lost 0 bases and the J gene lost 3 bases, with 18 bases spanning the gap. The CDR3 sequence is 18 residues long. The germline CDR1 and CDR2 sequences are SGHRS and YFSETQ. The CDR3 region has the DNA TGCGCCAGCAGCTTGGTGGACCGGCAAGCGGGGCCTAATGAAAAACTGTTTTTT. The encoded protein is CASSLVDRQAGPNEKLFF.

The CDR3 region has the DNA TGCGCCAGCCGGAGGTTGATGAACACTGAAGCTTTCTTT. This codes for CASRRLMNTEAFF. V gene TRBV4-1 combines with J gene TRBJ1-1; the D is unclear. This CDR3 is 13 amino acids long. V shed 8 bases and J shed 0 bases, with 10 bases lying between them. Germline-derived CDR1 and CDR2 are MGHRA and YSYEKL.

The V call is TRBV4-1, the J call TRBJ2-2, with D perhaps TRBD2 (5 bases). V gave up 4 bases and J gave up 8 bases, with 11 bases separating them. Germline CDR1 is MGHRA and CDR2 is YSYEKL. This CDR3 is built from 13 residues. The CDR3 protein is CASSLEGLGELFF. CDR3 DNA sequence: TGCGCCAGCAGCCTCGAGGGCCTGGGGGAGCTGTTTTTT.

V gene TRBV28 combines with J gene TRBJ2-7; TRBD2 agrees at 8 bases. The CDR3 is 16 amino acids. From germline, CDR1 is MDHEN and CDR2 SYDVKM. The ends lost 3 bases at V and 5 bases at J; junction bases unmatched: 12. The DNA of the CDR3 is TGTGCCAGCAGTTTGTCGGGAGGGCCTTTGTATAACGAGCAGTACTTC. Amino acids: CASSLSGGPLYNEQYF.

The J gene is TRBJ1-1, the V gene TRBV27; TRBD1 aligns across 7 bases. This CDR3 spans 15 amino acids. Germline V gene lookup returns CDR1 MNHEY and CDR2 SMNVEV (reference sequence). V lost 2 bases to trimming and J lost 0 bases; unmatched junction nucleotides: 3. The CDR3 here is CASSLRDSLNTEAFF. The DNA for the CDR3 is TGTGCCAGCAGTTTAAGGGACAGTTTGAACACTGAAGCTTTCTTT.

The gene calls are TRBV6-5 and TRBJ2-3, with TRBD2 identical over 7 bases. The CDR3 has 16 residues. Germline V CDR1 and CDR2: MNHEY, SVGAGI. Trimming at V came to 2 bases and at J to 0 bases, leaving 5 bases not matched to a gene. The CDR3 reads CASSYSLAESTDTQYF. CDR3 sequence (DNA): TGTGCCAGCAGTTACAGCCTAGCGGAGAGCACAGATACGCAGTATTTT.

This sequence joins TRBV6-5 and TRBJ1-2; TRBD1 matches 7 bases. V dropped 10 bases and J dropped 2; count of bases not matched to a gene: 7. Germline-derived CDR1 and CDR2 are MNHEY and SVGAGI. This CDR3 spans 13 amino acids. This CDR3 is CATSQGGNYGYTF. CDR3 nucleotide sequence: TGTGCCACGAGTCAGGGGGGGAACTATGGCTACACCTTC.

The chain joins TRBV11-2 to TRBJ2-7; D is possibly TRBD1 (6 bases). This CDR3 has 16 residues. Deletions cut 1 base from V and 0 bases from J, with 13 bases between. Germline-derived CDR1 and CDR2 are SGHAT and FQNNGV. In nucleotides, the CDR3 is TGTGCCAGCAGCTTAGCCACAGGGACCTCCTCCTACGAGCAGTACTTC. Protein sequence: CASSLATGTSSYEQYF.

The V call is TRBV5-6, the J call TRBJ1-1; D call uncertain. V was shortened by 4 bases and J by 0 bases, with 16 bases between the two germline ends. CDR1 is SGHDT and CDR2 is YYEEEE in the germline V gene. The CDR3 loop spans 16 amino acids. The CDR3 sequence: CASSTWTVGLNTEAFF. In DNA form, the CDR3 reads TGTGCCAGCAGCACATGGACGGTAGGGTTGAACACTGAAGCTTTCTTT.

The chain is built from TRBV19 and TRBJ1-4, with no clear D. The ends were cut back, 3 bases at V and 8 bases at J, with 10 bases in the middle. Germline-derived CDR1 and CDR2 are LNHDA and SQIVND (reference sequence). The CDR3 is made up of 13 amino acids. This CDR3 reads CASSIAVGEKLFF. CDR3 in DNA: TGTGCCAGTAGTATCGCCGTTGGGGAAAAACTGTTTTTT.

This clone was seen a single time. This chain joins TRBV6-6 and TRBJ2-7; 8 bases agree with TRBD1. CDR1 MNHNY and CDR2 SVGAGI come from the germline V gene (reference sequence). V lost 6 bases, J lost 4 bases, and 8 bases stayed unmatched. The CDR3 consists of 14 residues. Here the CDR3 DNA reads TGTGCCAGCAGGCCCGGACAGGGCGCTTACGAGCAGTACTTC. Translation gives CASRPGQGAYEQYF.

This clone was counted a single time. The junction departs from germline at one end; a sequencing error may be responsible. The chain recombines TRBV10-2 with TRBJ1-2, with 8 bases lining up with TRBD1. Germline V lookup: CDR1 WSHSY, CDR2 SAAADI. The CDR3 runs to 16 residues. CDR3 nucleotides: TGCGCCAGCAGTGAGTACCGACAGGGGACTAATTATGGCTACACCTTC. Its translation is CASSEYRQGTNYGYTF.

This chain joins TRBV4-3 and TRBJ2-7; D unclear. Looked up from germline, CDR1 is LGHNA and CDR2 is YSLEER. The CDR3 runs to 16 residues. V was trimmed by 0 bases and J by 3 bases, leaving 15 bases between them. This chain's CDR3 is CASSQDLAGYIYEQYF. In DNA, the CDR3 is TGCGCCAGCAGCCAAGATTTGGCCGGATATATCTACGAGCAGTACTTC.

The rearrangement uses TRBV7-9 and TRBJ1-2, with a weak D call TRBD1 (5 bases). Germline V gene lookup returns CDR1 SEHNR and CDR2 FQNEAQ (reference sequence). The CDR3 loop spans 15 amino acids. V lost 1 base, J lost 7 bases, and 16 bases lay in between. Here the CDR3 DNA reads TGTGCCAGCAGCTTAGATAGGGGATCAAAGGGTGGCTACACCTTC. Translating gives CASSLDRGSKGGYTF.

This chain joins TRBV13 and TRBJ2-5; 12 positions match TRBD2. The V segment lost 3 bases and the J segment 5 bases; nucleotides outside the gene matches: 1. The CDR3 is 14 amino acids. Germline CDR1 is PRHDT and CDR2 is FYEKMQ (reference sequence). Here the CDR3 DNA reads TGTGCCAGCAGCTTGGGGACTAGCGGGGAGACCCAGTACTTC. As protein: CASSLGTSGETQYF.

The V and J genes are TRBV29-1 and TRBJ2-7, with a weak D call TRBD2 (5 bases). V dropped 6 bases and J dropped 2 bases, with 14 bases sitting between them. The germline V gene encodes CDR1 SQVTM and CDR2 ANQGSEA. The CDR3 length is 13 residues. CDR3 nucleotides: TGCAGCGTGAGAGGACTCGGCACCTACGAGCAGTACTTC. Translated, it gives CSVRGLGTYEQYF.

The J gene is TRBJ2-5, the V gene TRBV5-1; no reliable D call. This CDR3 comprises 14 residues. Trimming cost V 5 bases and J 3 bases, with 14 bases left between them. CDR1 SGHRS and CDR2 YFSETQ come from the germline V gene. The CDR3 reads CASRKQPSEETQYF. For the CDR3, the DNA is TGCGCCAGCAGAAAGCAACCGTCCGAAGAGACCCAGTACTTC. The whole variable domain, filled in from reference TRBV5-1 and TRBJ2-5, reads KAGVTQTPRYLIKTRGQQVTLSCSPISGHRSVSWYQQTPGQGLQFLFEYFSETQRNKGNFPGRFSGRQFSNSRSEMNVSTLELGDSALYLCASRKQPSEETQYFGPGTRLLVL.

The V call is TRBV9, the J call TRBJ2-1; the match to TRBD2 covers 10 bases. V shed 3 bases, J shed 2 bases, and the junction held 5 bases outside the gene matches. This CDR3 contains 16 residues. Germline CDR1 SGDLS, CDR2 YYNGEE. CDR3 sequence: CASSASGSVAYNEQFF. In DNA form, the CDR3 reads TGTGCCAGCAGCGCTAGCGGGAGTGTGGCCTACAATGAGCAGTTCTTC. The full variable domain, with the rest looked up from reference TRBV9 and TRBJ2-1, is DSGVTQTPKHLITATGQRVTLRCSPRSGDLSVYWYQQSLDQGLQFLIQYYNGEERAKGNILERFSAQQFPDLHSELNLSSLELGDSALYFCASSASGSVAYNEQFFGPGTRLTVL.

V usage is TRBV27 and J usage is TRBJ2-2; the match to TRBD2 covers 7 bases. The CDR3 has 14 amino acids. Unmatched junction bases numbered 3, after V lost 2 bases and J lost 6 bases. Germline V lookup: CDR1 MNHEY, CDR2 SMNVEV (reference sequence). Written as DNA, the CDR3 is TGTGCCAGCAGTTTAGCGGGAGTGGCCGGGGAGCTGTTTTTT. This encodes CASSLAGVAGELFF.

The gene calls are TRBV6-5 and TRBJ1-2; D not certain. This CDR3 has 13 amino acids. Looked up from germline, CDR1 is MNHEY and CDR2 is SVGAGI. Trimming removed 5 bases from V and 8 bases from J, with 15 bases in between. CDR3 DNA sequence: TGTGCCAGCAGTGACCCACTAAACGGGGGCTACACCTTC. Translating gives CASSDPLNGGYTF.

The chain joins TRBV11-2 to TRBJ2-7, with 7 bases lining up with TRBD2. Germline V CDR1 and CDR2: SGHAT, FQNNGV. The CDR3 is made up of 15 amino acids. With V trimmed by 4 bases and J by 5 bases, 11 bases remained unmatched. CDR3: CASSSGRGAPDEQYF. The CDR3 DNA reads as TGTGCCAGCAGCTCGGGGAGGGGAGCGCCAGACGAGCAGTACTTC.

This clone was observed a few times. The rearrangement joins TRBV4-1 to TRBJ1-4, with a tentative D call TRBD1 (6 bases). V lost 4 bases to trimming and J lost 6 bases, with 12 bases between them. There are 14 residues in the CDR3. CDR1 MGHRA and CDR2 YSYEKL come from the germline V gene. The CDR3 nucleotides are TGCGCCAGCAGCCCCCTGGGGGCCTATGAAAAACTGTTTTTT. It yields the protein CASSPLGAYEKLFF.

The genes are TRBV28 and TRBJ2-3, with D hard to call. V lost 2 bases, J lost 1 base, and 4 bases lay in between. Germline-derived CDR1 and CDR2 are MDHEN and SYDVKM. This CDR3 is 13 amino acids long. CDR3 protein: CASSLLGTDTQYF. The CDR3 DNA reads TGTGCCAGCAGTTTACTCGGCACAGATACGCAGTATTTT.

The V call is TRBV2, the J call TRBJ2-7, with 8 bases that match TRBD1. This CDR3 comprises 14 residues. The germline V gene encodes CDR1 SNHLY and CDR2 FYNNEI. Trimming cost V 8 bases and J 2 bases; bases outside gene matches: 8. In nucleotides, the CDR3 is TGTGCCAGCGCTCCGGGACAGGCAACCTACGAGCAGTACTTC. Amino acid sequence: CASAPGQATYEQYF.

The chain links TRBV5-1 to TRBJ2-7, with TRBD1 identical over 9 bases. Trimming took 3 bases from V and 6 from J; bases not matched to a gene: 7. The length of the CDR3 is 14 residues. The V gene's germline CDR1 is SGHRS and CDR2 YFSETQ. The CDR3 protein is CASSWGQGRVEQYF. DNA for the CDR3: TGCGCCAGCAGCTGGGGACAGGGTCGGGTCGAGCAGTACTTC.

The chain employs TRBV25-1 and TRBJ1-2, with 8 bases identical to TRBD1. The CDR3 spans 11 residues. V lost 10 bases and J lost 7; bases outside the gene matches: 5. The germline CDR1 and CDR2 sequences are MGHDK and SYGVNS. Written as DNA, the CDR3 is TGTGCCATCCTAGACAGGGGTGGCTACACCTTC. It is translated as CAILDRGGYTF.

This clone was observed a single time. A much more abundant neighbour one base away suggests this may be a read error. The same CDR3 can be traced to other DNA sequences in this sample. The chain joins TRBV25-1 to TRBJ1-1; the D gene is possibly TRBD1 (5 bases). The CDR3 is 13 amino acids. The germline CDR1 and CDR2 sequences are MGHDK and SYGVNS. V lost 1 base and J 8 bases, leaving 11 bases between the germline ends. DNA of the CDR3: TGTGCCAGCAGTGAATTCCCAAGGGGCGAAGCTTTCTTT. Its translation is CASSEFPRGEAFF.

This CDR3 reads CATSRVSRTPAKNIQYF. Here the CDR3 DNA reads TGTGCCACCAGCAGAGTGAGCCGGACCCCAGCCAAAAACATTCAGTACTTC. The chain is built from TRBV15 and TRBJ2-4; D is ambiguous. This CDR3 is 17 amino acids long. V lost 1 base, J lost 0 bases, and 13 bases lay in between. Germline loops: CDR1 LNHNV, CDR2 YYDKDF (reference sequence). The full variable domain, its missing parts supplied by reference TRBV15 and TRBJ2-4, is DAMVIQNPRYQVTQFGKPVTLSCSQTLNHNVMYWYQQKSSQAPKLLFHYYDKDFNNEADTPDNFQSRRPNTSFCFLDIRSPGLGDTAMYLCATSRVSRTPAKNIQYFGAGTRLSVL.